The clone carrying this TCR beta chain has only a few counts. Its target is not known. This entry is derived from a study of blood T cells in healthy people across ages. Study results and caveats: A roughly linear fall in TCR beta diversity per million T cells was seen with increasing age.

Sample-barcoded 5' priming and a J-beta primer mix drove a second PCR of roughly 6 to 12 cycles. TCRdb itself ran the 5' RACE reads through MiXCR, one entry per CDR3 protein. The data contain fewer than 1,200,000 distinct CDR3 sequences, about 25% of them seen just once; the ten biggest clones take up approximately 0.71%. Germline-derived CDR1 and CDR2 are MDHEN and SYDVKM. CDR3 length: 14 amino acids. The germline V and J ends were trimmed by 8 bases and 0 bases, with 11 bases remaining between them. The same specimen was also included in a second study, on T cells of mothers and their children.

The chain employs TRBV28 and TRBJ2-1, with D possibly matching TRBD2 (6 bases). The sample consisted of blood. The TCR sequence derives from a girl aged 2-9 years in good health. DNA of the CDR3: TGTGCCAGCGGGCGGAGGGGCTCCTACAATGAGCAGTTCTTC. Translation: CASGRRGSYNEQFF.